This T cell receptor (beta chain) was observed in a study of siplizumab effects on memory and regulatory T cells. Study-level points and caveats: The suppressive capacity of proliferating Tregs from siplizumab cultures remained unconfirmed. Apparently key alloresponse contributors, naive T cells also seemed more diverse than memory cells.

Unstimulated naive, memory, effector memory and TEMRA subsets were sequenced, and this was done in a few donor pairs. Only in-frame clones appear in the TCRdb table, and some are missing; sequencing was by immunoSEQ multiplex PCR. Among tens of thousands of clones listed, around 97% were seen once. Concerning this clone: Its matching antigen is unknown.

CDR1 and CDR2 (germline): MNHEY, SMNVEV (reference sequence). The CDR3 extends over 17 amino acids. V was pared by 6 bases and J by 6 bases, with 24 bases between. The chain employs TRBV27 and TRBJ2-1, with D perhaps TRBD1 (7 bases). What was sequenced was naive CD4+ T cells sorted from blood. This TCR was sampled from a human donor in good health. The CDR3 coding sequence is TGTGCCAGCAGCTGGAGGGGACAGCACCGGCCGGGCAATGAGCAGTTCTTC. Translated, it gives CASSWRGQHRPGNEQFF.